The next 22 T cell receptor beta chains were all read from a single sample in a study of CD8 T cells in ankylosing spondylitis. TCRdb re-called the 5' RACE reads through MiXCR, storing one row per CDR3 protein. The sample comprises 180,000 or so distinct CDR3 sequences, roughly 10% of which are singletons, and almost 30% rests with the top ten. Sample: blood, either unsorted or a sorted T cell fraction (not recorded which). These receptor sequences come from a male donor with ankylosing spondylitis or in good health (not recorded which).

This clonotype was picked up many times. The chain is built from TRBV10-1 and TRBJ2-3, with D possibly being TRBD2 (6 bases). The CDR3 is 13 residues long. Trimming cost V 8 bases and J 1 base, with 10 bases left between them. CDR1 and CDR2 from the germline V gene are WNHNN and SYGVQD (reference sequence). As DNA, the CDR3 is TGCGCCAGCGGGGACTCCCGCACAGATACGCAGTATTTT. Its translation: CASGDSRTDTQYF.

This clonotype was recorded at least ten times. This sequence joins TRBV12-3 or TRBV12-4 and TRBJ2-7; D perhaps matches TRBD1 (6 bases). Trimming took 8 bases from V and 8 from J, leaving 13 bases between them. The CDR3 runs 11 residues. The CDR3 reads CASGGQSKQYF. Written as DNA, the CDR3 is TGTGCCAGCGGCGGACAGAGCAAGCAGTACTTC.

This sequence joins TRBV12-3 or TRBV12-4 and TRBJ2-7; D remains unclear. Trimming shortened V by 8 bases and J by 5 bases, and 13 bases separated the two germline ends. CDR3 length: 12 residues. CDR3 region: CASANPPHEQYF. CDR3 bases: TGTGCCAGCGCCAATCCCCCCCACGAGCAGTACTTC.

V usage is TRBV5-1 and J usage is TRBJ1-3; D gene uncertain. In germline, CDR1 is SGHRS, CDR2 YFSETQ. V gave up 0 bases and J gave up 2 bases, with 9 bases separating them. The CDR3 is 15 amino acids. CDR3 in DNA: TGCGCCAGCAGCTTGGGAGGTCGCCCTGGAAACACCATATATTTT. Its protein is CASSLGGRPGNTIYF.

A few counts support this clonotype. The chain uses TRBV13 and TRBJ2-7; D perhaps matches TRBD2 (6 bases). CDR3 length equals 13 residues. The germline gives CDR1 PRHDT, CDR2 FYEKMQ (reference sequence). Trimming took 5 bases from V and 4 from J, leaving 12 bases between them. The CDR3 DNA reads as TGTGCCAGCAGCGGAAGGGGACTGTACGAGCAGTACTTC. Encoded protein: CASSGRGLYEQYF.

This clonotype was found many times. V gene TRBV4-3 combines with J gene TRBJ1-3, with D hard to call. Trimming took 1 base from V and 1 from J, leaving 11 bases between them. CDR1 and CDR2 (germline): LGHNA, YSLEER. The CDR3 is made up of 16 amino acids. CDR3 loop: CASSQVRSASGNTIYF. Here the CDR3 DNA reads TGCGCCAGCAGCCAAGTTAGGTCTGCGTCTGGAAACACCATATATTTT.

This clonotype was counted between two and nine times. The V and J genes are TRBV28 and TRBJ1-5, with 8 nucleotides matching TRBD1. V shed 6 bases and J 5 bases; nucleotides not matched to a gene: 6. Germline values: CDR1 MDHEN, CDR2 SYDVKM. This CDR3 is 14 amino acids long. CDR3 coding DNA: TGTGCCAGCAGCGCCGGACAGGGTGATCAGCCCCAGCATTTT. This codes for CASSAGQGDQPQHF.

The J gene is TRBJ2-7, the V gene TRBV12-2. TRBV12-2 is recorded as a pseudogene. This CDR3 region has 14 residues. The CDR3 reads CASRCEQNCYEQYF. The CDR3 DNA is TGTGCAAGTCGCTGTGAACAGAACTGTTACGAGCAGTACTTC.

The rearrangement links TRBV3-1 to TRBJ2-3, with 16 bases fitting TRBD2. Trimming at V came to 11 bases and at J to 6 bases, leaving 17 bases not matched to a gene. Per germline, CDR1 LGHDT and CDR2 YNNKEL (reference sequence). The CDR3 has 18 residues. The CDR3 is CASTQFGTSGGAADTQYF. In DNA, the CDR3 is TGTGCCTCCACCCAATTCGGGACTAGCGGGGGGGCCGCGGATACGCAGTATTTT.

This clonotype occurred many times. The CDR3 spells CASSPGSYNEQFF. The CDR3 DNA reads as TGCGCCAGCAGCCCTGGGTCCTACAATGAGCAGTTCTTC. The V and J genes are TRBV5-1 and TRBJ2-1, with D hard to call. V was clipped by 4 bases and J by 1 base, with 6 bases between them. This CDR3 region has 13 residues. Per germline, CDR1 SGHRS and CDR2 YFSETQ.

Ten or more counts support this clonotype. The chain links TRBV5-8 to TRBJ1-2; D is undetermined. CDR1 is SGHTS and CDR2 is YDEGEE in the germline V gene. Trimming shortened V by 4 bases and J by 1 base, and 8 bases separated the two germline ends. This CDR3 spans 13 amino acids. The CDR3 DNA reads TGTGCCAGCAGCCTTCTTAATAACTATGGCTACACCTTC. Its translation is CASSLLNNYGYTF.

This clonotype was seen many times. V and J are TRBV6-1 and TRBJ2-3; D might be TRBD2 (5 bases). Between the trimmed V and J ends, which lost 0 bases and 6 bases, there was a span of 7 bases. Germline CDR1 reads MNHNS; CDR2 reads SASEGT. CDR3 length: 13 amino acids. DNA of the CDR3: TGTGCCAGCAGTGAAGCGCGGGTGGATACGCAGTATTTT. It is translated as CASSEARVDTQYF.

This clonotype has only a few counts. The CDR3 DNA reads TGTGCCTGGATTGGACAGTACGAGCAGTACTTC. This codes for CAWIGQYEQYF. The V call is TRBV30, the J call TRBJ2-7, with D perhaps TRBD1 (6 bases). Germline-derived CDR1 and CDR2 are GTSNPN and SVGIG (reference sequence). V lost 4 bases and J 4 bases, leaving 8 bases between the germline ends. This CDR3 spans 11 amino acids.

This clonotype was found many times. V gene TRBV5-1 combines with J gene TRBJ1-2; D is unclear. V lost 0 bases to trimming and J lost 5 bases, with 8 bases between them. The CDR3 spans 13 residues. Germline values: CDR1 SGHRS, CDR2 YFSETQ. CDR3 nucleotide sequence: TGCGCCAGCAGCTTGGACGGGGAGTATGGCTACACCTTC. It encodes CASSLDGEYGYTF.

The chain joins TRBV5-1 to TRBJ2-3; 8 bases fit TRBD2. The CDR3 covers 17 residues. With 3 bases clipped from V and 0 bases from J, the junction kept 9 bases outside the gene matches. The germline V gene has CDR1 SGHRS and CDR2 YFSETQ. The CDR3 here is CASSSALAGLSTDTQYF. DNA of the CDR3: TGCGCCAGCAGCTCGGCCCTAGCGGGCCTTAGCACAGATACGCAGTATTTT.

This clonotype occurred many times. CDR3 coding DNA: TGTGCCATCAGTGGATACGGCGACAGGGCAGGCTTCAACACCGGGGAGCTGTTTTTT. It yields the protein CAISGYGDRAGFNTGELFF. The chain carries TRBV10-3 and TRBJ2-2; 7 nucleotides align to TRBD1. This CDR3 region has 19 residues. V dropped 4 bases and J dropped 2; count of bases not matched to a gene: 16. The V gene's germline CDR1 is ENHRY and CDR2 SYGVKD.

This clonotype occurred a few times. This rearrangement joins TRBV12-3 or TRBV12-4 to TRBJ2-7; no firm D call. The CDR3 loop spans 12 amino acids. The germline V and J ends were trimmed by 3 bases and 11 bases, with 14 bases remaining between them. CDR3 bases: TGTGCCAGCAGTTTCAATAGGGATAAGGAGTACTTC. This sequence encodes CASSFNRDKEYF.

This clonotype was seen ten or more times. The chain employs TRBV5-1 and TRBJ2-1, with 10 bases matching TRBD2. CDR1 is SGHRS, CDR2 YFSETQ, per germline. The CDR3 has 16 amino acids. V lost 4 bases to trimming and J lost 7 bases; unmatched junction nucleotides: 11. The CDR3 coding sequence is TGCGCCAGCAGCGCTACAACGGGACTAGCGATGAATGAGCAGTTCTTC. Translation gives CASSATTGLAMNEQFF.

The table lists this clonotype with many counts. The chain links TRBV27 to TRBJ1-6, with D unresolved. Trimming removed 8 bases at V and 6 bases at J, with 8 bases between. The CDR3 is 12 amino acids. Germline V gives CDR1 MNHEY, CDR2 SMNVEV (reference sequence). The CDR3: CASRELNSPLHF. Written as DNA, the CDR3 is TGTGCCAGCCGGGAGCTTAATTCACCCCTCCACTTT.

This clonotype turned up a few times. This chain links TRBV10-3 with TRBJ2-3; D could derive from TRBD1 or TRBD2 (6 bases each). The germline V and J ends were trimmed by 9 bases and 4 bases, with 14 bases remaining between them. The CDR3 runs to 13 residues. CDR1 and CDR2 from the germline V gene are ENHRY and SYGVKD. CDR3 sequence: CAIGGGYADTQYF. The CDR3, as DNA: TGTGCCATAGGAGGGGGTTATGCAGATACGCAGTATTTT.

In its sample, this clonotype was seen many times. The genes are TRBV28 and TRBJ1-5, with 9 bases matching TRBD1. This CDR3 region has 13 residues. V was pared by 5 bases and J by 5 bases, with 1 base of the junction left unmatched. Germline CDR1 reads MDHEN; CDR2 reads SYDVKM. Here the CDR3 DNA reads TGTGCCAGCAGTCGGACAGGGGATCAGCCCCAGCATTTT. Its translation: CASSRTGDQPQHF.

At least ten counts were recorded for this clonotype. The chain couples TRBV29-1 to TRBJ2-1; TRBD1 matches at 9 bases. Looked up from germline, CDR1 is SQVTM and CDR2 is ANQGSEA. The CDR3 contains 11 residues. V shed 7 bases, J shed 7 bases, and the junction held 2 bases outside the gene matches. The CDR3 bases are TGCAGCGGGGACAGGGCGAATGAGCAGTTCTTC. It yields the protein CSGDRANEQFF.